These 15 T cell receptor beta chains originate from one sample sequenced in a study of cytomegalovirus exposure and HLA in healthy donors. PCR primers comprised 60 Vbeta and 13 Jbeta primers. TCRdb keeps only in-frame clones here, not all; method: immunoSEQ multiplex PCR. Altogether some 200,000 clones are present, about 89% being singletons, with the ten largest covering 0.95% to 1.1%. The sequenced sample was PBMCs. The receptor source for this set is a woman under 30 in good health and CMV-seronegative.

The chain links TRBV27 to TRBJ2-7; D is perhaps TRBD1 (5 bases). V was cut by 5 bases and J by 4 bases, with 6 bases left in between. The CDR3 has 11 amino acids. Germline lookup yields CDR1 MNHEY and CDR2 SMNVEV (reference sequence). CDR3 sequence (DNA): TGTGCCAGCAGTCAGGGTTACGAGCAGTACTTC. Translating it yields CASSQGYEQYF.

The CDR3 DNA reads as TGCAGCGCTGCCACCGACAGGGTTTACGTCAATGAGCAGTTCTTC. Amino acid sequence: CSAATDRVYVNEQFF. This chain connects TRBV29-1 to TRBJ2-1; 7 bases align to TRBD1. Germline CDR1 is SQVTM and CDR2 is ANQGSEA. V trimming: 7 bases; J trimming: 6 bases; junction bases outside the gene matches: 15. CDR3 length: 15 amino acids.

The chain links TRBV9 to TRBJ2-3, with 13 bases identical to TRBD2. The CDR3 spans 17 residues. Trimming removed 4 bases from V and 1 base from J; junction bases left unmatched: 6. Germline lookup yields CDR1 SGDLS and CDR2 YYNGEE. Here the CDR3 DNA reads TGTGCCAGCAGCCCCGGAGGGACTAGCGGGGGCACAGATACGCAGTATTTT. Translation: CASSPGGTSGGTDTQYF.

The chain uses TRBV10-1 and TRBJ1-2; unclear D gene. The V gene lost 5 bases and the J gene lost 1 base, with 5 bases spanning the gap. Germline V gene sequence: CDR1 WNHNN, CDR2 SYGVQD (reference sequence). This CDR3 contains 12 residues. CDR3 nucleotides: TGCGCCAGCAGTCAGGATAACTATGGCTACACCTTC. It yields the protein CASSQDNYGYTF.

The table lists this clone with a count of one. This chain connects TRBV18 to TRBJ1-1; weak D call: TRBD1 (6 bases). V lost 3 bases and J 4 bases, leaving 15 bases between the germline ends. CDR1 is KGHSH and CDR2 is LQKENI in the germline V gene. The CDR3 is 15 amino acids. The CDR3 loop is CASSPSGVLTTEAFF. CDR3 coding DNA: TGTGCCAGCTCACCTTCAGGGGTCTTAACCACTGAAGCTTTCTTT.

The chain employs TRBV11-2 and TRBJ2-7; possibly TRBD1 for D (5 bases). V was cut by 0 bases and J by 2 bases, with 8 bases left in between. Germline assignment: CDR1 SGHAT and CDR2 FQNNGV. The CDR3 loop spans 14 amino acids. CDR3 residues: CASSLDPTAYEQYF. CDR3 coding DNA: TGTGCCAGCAGCTTAGATCCGACAGCCTACGAGCAGTACTTC. The complete variable domain, with remaining parts taken from reference TRBV11-2 and TRBJ2-7, reads EAGVAQSPRYKIIEKRQSVAFWCNPISGHATLYWYQQILGQGPKLLIQFQNNGVVDDSQLPKDRFSAERLKGVDSTLKIQPAKLEDSAVYLCASSLDPTAYEQYFGPGTRLTVT.

Turning to this clone: In this CDR3 the conserved last residue, phenylalanine or tryptophan, is missing, so a read error is likely. The limits of the CDR3 on the DNA are not certain, so only TCRdb's listed CDR3 is given. This chain links TRBV27 with TRBJ2-7; no check of the table's D call, TRBD2, against the DNA was made. The CDR3 extends over 12 residues, inclusive of both ends. The V gene's germline CDR1 is MNHEY and CDR2 SMNVEV (reference sequence). This chain's CDR3 is CASSDRDGTTLC.

The V and J genes are TRBV6-5 and TRBJ1-1; no definite D call. This CDR3 contains 13 residues. V was clipped by 6 bases and J by 2 bases, with 10 bases between them. Germline CDR1 is MNHEY and CDR2 is SVGAGI. This chain's CDR3 is CASRQVFNTEAFF. CDR3 bases: TGTGCCAGCAGGCAGGTGTTCAACACTGAAGCTTTCTTT.

V and J are TRBV27 and TRBJ2-3; 7 bases fit TRBD1. Trimming cost V 3 bases and J 8 bases; bases outside gene matches: 2. This CDR3 is built from 12 residues. In germline, CDR1 is MNHEY, CDR2 SMNVEV (reference sequence). This CDR3 is CASSFRGTTQYF. The CDR3 nucleotides are TGTGCCAGCAGTTTCAGGGGGACTACGCAGTATTTT.

This clone has a handful of counts. V and J are TRBV14 and TRBJ2-7; 7 bases agree with TRBD2. Germline values: CDR1 SGHDN, CDR2 FVKESK. The CDR3 is made up of 14 amino acids. J lost 7 bases, V lost 1 base, and 7 bases had no gene match. This chain's CDR3 is CASSQVAGEGEQYF. The CDR3 bases are TGTGCCAGCAGCCAAGTCGCGGGAGAGGGAGAGCAGTACTTC.

The gene calls are TRBV6-1 and TRBJ2-3; perhaps TRBD2 as D (6 bases). With 8 bases removed from V and 0 bases from J, the gap between germline ends came to 15 bases. Germline CDR1 is MNHNS and CDR2 is SASEGT. The CDR3 is 15 residues long. The CDR3 DNA sequence: TGTGCCAGCTGCTCTGGGGGGTTTAGCACAGATACGCAGTATTTT. Amino acids: CASCSGGFSTDTQYF.

This chain connects TRBV19 to TRBJ2-3; 13 bases fit TRBD2. This CDR3 region has 18 residues. From germline, CDR1 is LNHDA and CDR2 SQIVND (reference sequence). The trim removed 5 bases at V and 5 bases at J, leaving 13 bases unmatched. The CDR3 spells CASSPRSRLAGGQDTQYF. The CDR3 bases are TGTGCCAGTAGTCCCCGTAGCCGACTAGCGGGAGGACAAGATACGCAGTATTTT.

This chain connects TRBV4-3 to TRBJ1-1; 8 nucleotides line up with TRBD1. Germline V gene sequence: CDR1 LGHNA, CDR2 YSLEER. This CDR3 is built from 14 residues. With V trimmed by 0 bases and J by 4 bases, 1 base remained unmatched. This chain's CDR3 is CASSQEQGGTEAFF. The CDR3 coding sequence is TGCGCCAGCAGCCAAGAACAGGGGGGCACTGAAGCTTTCTTT.

This rearrangement joins TRBV11-2 to TRBJ2-1; D is unclear. Germline CDR1 SGHAT, CDR2 FQNNGV. The CDR3 runs to 14 residues. The V gene lost 4 bases and the J gene lost 0 bases, with 7 bases spanning the gap. CDR3 nucleotide sequence: TGTGCCAGCAGCTCCCTAGACTCCTACAATGAGCAGTTCTTC. Amino acid sequence: CASSSLDSYNEQFF. The variable domain in full, completed from reference TRBV11-2 and TRBJ2-1, reads EAGVAQSPRYKIIEKRQSVAFWCNPISGHATLYWYQQILGQGPKLLIQFQNNGVVDDSQLPKDRFSAERLKGVDSTLKIQPAKLEDSAVYLCASSSLDSYNEQFFGPGTRLTVL.

The chain is built from TRBV4-3 and TRBJ1-1; TRBD1 aligns across 8 bases. This CDR3 is 16 amino acids long. With 1 base clipped from V and 5 bases from J, the junction kept 9 bases outside the gene matches. The germline CDR1 and CDR2 sequences are LGHNA and YSLEER. CDR3 nucleotide sequence: TGCGCCAGCAGCCAAGGGGGGACAGGCCGCAGAACTGAAGCTTTCTTT. Translation gives CASSQGGTGRRTEAFF.